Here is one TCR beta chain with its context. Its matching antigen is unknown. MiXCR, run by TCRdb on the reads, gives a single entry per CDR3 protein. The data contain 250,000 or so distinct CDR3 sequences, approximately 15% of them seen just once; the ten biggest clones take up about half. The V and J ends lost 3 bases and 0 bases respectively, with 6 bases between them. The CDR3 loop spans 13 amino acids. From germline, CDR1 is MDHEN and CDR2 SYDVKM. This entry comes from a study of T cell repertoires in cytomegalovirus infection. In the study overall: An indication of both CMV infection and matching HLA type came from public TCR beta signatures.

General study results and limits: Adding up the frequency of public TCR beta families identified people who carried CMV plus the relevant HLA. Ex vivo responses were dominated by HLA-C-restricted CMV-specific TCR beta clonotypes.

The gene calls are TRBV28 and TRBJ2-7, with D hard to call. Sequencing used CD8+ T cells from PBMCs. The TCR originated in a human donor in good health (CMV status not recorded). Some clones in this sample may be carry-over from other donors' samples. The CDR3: CASSFRISYEQYF. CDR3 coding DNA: TGTGCCAGCAGTTTTCGCATCTCCTACGAGCAGTACTTC.